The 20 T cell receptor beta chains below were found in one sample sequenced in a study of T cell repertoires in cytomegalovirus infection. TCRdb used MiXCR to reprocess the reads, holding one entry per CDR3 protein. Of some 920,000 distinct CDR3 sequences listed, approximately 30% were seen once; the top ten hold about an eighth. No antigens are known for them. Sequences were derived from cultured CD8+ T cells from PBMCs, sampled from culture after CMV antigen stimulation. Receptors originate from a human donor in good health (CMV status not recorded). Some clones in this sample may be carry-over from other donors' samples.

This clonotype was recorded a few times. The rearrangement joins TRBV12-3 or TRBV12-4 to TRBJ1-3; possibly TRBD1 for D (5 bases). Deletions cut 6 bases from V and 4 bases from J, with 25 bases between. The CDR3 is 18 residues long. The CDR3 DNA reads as TGTGCCAGCAGCTCGGCAGGACCATCTCCCGCAGGGGGAAACACCATATATTTT. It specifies CASSSAGPSPAGGNTIYF.

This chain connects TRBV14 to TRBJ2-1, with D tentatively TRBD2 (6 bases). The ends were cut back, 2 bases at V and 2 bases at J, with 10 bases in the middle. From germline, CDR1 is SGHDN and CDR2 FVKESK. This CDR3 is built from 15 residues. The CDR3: CASSQSTRTYNEQFF. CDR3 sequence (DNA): TGTGCCAGCAGCCAATCGACTAGAACCTACAATGAGCAGTTCTTC. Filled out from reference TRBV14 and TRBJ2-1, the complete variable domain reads EAGVTQFPSHSVIEKGQTVTLRCDPISGHDNLYWYRRVMGKEIKFLLHFVKESKQDESGMPNNRFLAERTGGTYSTLKVQPAELEDSGVYFCASSQSTRTYNEQFFGPGTRLTVL.

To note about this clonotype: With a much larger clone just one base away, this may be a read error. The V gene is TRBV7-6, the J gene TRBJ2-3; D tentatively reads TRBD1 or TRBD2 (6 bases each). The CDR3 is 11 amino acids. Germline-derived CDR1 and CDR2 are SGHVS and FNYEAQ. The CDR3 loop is CVRGGDHTQYF. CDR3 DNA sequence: TGTGTCAGGGGCGGGGACCATACGCAGTATTTT.

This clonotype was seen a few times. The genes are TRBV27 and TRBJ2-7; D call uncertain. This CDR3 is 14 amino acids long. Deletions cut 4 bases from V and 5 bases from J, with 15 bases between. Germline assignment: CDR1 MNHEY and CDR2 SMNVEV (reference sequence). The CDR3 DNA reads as TGTGCCAGCAGTTGGACCCAAGCGACGGACGAGCAGTACTTC. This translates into CASSWTQATDEQYF.

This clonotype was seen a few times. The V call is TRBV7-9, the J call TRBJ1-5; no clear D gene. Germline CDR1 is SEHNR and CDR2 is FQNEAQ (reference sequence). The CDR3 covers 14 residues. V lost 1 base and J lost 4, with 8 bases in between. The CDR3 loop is CASSLDGKNQPQHF. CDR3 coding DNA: TGTGCCAGCAGCTTAGATGGGAAGAATCAGCCCCAGCATTTT.

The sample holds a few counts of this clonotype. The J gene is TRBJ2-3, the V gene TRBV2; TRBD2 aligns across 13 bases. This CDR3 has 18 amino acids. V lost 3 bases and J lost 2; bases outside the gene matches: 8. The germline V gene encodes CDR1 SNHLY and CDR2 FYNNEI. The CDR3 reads CASSETTSGGGITDTQYF. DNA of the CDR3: TGTGCCAGCAGTGAGACCACTAGCGGGGGGGGTATCACAGATACGCAGTATTTT.

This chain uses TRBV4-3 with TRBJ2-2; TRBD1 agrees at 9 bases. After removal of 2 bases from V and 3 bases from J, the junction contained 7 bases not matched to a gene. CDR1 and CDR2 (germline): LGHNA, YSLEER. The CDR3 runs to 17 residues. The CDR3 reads CASSQNRGPGYTGELFF. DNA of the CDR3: TGCGCCAGCAGCCAAAACAGGGGGCCCGGTTACACCGGGGAGCTGTTTTTT.

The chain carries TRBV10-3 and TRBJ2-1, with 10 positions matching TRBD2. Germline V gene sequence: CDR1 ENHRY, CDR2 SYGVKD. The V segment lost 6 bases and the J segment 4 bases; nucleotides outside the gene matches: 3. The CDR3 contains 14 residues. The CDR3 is CAISGLAVYNEQFF. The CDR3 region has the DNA TGTGCCATCAGCGGACTAGCGGTATACAATGAGCAGTTCTTC.

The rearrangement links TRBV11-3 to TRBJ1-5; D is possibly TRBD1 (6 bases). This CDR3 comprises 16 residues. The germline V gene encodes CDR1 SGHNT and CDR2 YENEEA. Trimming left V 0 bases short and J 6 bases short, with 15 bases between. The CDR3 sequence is CASSLDPRGAGQPQHF. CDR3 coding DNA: TGTGCCAGCAGCTTAGATCCGCGGGGGGCGGGTCAGCCCCAGCATTTT.

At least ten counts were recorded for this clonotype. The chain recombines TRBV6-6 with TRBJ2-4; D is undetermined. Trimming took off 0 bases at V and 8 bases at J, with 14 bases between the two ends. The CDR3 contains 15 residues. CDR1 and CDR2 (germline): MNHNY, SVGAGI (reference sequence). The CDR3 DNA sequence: TGTGCCAGCAGTTACTCGAAACCCGTTGGGGACATTCAGTACTTC. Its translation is CASSYSKPVGDIQYF.

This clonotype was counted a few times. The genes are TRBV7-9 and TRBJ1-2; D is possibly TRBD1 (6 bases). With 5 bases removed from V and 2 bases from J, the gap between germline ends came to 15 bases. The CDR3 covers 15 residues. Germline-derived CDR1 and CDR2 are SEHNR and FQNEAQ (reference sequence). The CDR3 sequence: CASSKPEGDNYGYTF. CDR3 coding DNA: TGTGCCAGCAGCAAACCCGAGGGGGACAACTATGGCTACACCTTC.

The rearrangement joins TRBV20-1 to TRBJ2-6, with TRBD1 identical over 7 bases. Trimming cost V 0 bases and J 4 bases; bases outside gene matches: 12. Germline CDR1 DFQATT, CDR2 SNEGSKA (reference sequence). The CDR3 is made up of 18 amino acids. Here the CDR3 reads CSARESLTTGSGANVLTF. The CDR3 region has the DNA TGCAGTGCTAGAGAGTCCCTGACGACAGGGTCCGGGGCCAACGTCCTGACTTTC.

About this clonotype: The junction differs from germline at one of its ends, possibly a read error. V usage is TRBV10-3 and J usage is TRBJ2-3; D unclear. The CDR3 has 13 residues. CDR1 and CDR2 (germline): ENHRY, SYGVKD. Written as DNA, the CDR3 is TGTACCATCAACGGGCAGAGCCCAGATACGCAGTATTTT. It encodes CTINGQSPDTQYF.

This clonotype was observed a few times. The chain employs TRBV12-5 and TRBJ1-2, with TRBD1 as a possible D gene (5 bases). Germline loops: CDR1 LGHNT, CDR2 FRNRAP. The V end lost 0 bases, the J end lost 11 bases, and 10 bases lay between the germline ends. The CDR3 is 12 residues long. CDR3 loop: CASGLVRGIYTF. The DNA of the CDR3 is TGTGCTAGTGGTTTGGTACGGGGGATATACACCTTC.

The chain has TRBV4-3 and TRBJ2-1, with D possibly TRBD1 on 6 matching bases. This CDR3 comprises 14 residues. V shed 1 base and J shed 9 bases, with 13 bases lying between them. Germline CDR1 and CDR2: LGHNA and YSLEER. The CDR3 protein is CASSQVTGLSEQFF. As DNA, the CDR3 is TGCGCCAGCAGCCAAGTGACAGGTTTAAGTGAGCAGTTCTTC.

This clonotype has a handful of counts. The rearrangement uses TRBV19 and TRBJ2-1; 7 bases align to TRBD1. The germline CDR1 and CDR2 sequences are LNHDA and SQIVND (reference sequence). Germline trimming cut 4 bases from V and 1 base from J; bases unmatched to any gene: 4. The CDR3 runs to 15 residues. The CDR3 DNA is TGTGCCAGTAGTACCACAGGGGATTCCTACAATGAGCAGTTCTTC. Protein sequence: CASSTTGDSYNEQFF.

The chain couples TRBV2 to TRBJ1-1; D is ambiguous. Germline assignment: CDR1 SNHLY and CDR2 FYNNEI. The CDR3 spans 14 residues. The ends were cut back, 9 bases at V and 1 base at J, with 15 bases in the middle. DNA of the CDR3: TGTGCCAGGACGACTGGATACCCGAACACTGAAGCTTTCTTT. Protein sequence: CARTTGYPNTEAFF. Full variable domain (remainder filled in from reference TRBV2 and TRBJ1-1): EPEVTQTPSHQVTQMGQEVILRCVPISNHLYFYWYRQILGQKVEFLVSFYNNEISEKSEIFDDQFSVERPDGSNFTLKIRSTKLEDSAMYFCARTTGYPNTEAFFGQGTRLTVV.

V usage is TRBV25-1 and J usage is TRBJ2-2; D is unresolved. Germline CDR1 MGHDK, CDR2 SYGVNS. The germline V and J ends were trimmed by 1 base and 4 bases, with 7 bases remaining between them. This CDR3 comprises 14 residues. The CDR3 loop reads CASSELDLTGELFF. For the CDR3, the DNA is TGTGCCAGCAGTGAATTGGATCTCACCGGGGAGCTGTTTTTT.

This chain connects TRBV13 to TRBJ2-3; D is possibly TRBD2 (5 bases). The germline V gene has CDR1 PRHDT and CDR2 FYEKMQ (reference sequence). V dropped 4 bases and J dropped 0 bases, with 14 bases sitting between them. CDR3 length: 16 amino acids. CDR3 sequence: CASSSPNPGSTDTQYF. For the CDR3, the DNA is TGTGCCAGCAGCTCGCCAAACCCGGGGAGCACAGATACGCAGTATTTT.

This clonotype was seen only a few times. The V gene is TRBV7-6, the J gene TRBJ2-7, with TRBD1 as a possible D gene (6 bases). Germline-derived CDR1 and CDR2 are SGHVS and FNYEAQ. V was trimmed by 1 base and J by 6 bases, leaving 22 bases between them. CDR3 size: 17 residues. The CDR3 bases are TGTGCCAGCAGCTTAGGTTCAGCAGGGGCGAAATTCGGCGAGCAGTACTTC. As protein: CASSLGSAGAKFGEQYF.